Listed below are T cell receptor beta chains from one sample, sequenced in a study of cytomegalovirus exposure and HLA in healthy donors. The repertoire was sequenced with immunoSEQ multiplex PCR; TCRdb's copy has only in-frame clones and lacks some. The sample yields 98,000 or so clones, 78% seen once. Sequencing was performed on PBMCs. Receptors originate from a woman aged 40 to 50 in good health and CMV-seronegative. The CDR3 runs from the conserved cysteine through the conserved F or W.

j_call: TRBJ2-1
v_call: TRBV7-9
cdr3_aa: CASSGLAGYNEQFF

j_call: TRBJ1-1
v_call: TRBV30
cdr3_aa: CAWSVHAHLWAENTEAFF

j_call: TRBJ2-2
v_call: TRBV7-2
cdr3_aa: CASSLAIAGIGELFF

j_call: TRBJ2-2
v_call: TRBV7-6
cdr3_aa: CASSFNRVLTGELFF

j_call: TRBJ1-1
v_call: TRBV28
cdr3_aa: CASSLWTGYRTEAFF

j_call: TRBJ1-2
v_call: TRBV10-2
cdr3_aa: CASSERRVQGYTF

j_call: TRBJ1-1
v_call: TRBV30
cdr3_aa: CAWRVKRNTEAFF

j_call: TRBJ2-7
v_call: TRBV2
cdr3_aa: CASSAAGRHEQYF

j_call: TRBJ1-5
v_call: TRBV15
cdr3_aa: CATSRDPGQHEPQHF

j_call: TRBJ2-3
v_call: TRBV7-9
cdr3_aa: CASSLARGREVATDTQYF

j_call: TRBJ1-5
v_call: TRBV7-9
cdr3_aa: CASSQGDSANQPQHF

j_call: TRBJ2-5
v_call: TRBV19
cdr3_aa: CASSSGPGQETQYF

j_call: TRBJ1-1
v_call: TRBV7-9
cdr3_aa: CASSPLPGTEAFF

j_call: TRBJ2-7
v_call: TRBV28
cdr3_aa: CASTSGKGLYEQYF

j_call: TRBJ2-7
v_call: TRBV10-3
cdr3_aa: CAISERTGGDEQYF

j_call: TRBJ2-1
v_call: TRBV6-6
cdr3_aa: CASSRPDRELYNEQFF

j_call: TRBJ2-7
v_call: TRBV18
cdr3_aa: CASSPLGTQDSYEQYF

j_call: TRBJ1-2
v_call: TRBV28
cdr3_aa: CASSWAGNYGYTF

j_call: TRBJ2-5
v_call: TRBV7-2
cdr3_aa: CASSPTGLAGEETQYF

j_call: TRBJ2-2
v_call: TRBV15
cdr3_aa: CATSRGTPGQDGELFF

j_call: TRBJ2-3
v_call: TRBV2
cdr3_aa: CASKVSKRAYTDTQYF

j_call: TRBJ2-7
v_call: TRBV27
cdr3_aa: CASSRSPSYEQYF

j_call: TRBJ2-1
v_call: TRBV28
cdr3_aa: CASSYISRGNEQFF

j_call: TRBJ2-2
v_call: TRBV30
cdr3_aa: CAWGSWGPTGELFF

j_call: TRBJ1-4
v_call: TRBV29-1
cdr3_aa: CSVGDTRPASFNEKLFF

j_call: TRBJ2-3
v_call: TRBV27
cdr3_aa: CASSLSDGTSGSFLTDTQYF

j_call: TRBJ2-3
v_call: TRBV9
cdr3_aa: CASSVVGSADTQYF

j_call: TRBJ2-6
v_call: TRBV19
cdr3_aa: CASSIQGGTSGANVLTF

j_call: TRBJ2-1
v_call: TRBV6-5
cdr3_aa: CASSYSNSNEQFF

j_call: TRBJ2-2
v_call: TRBV18
cdr3_aa: CASSPTSVVDGELFF

j_call: TRBJ2-5
v_call: TRBV7-9
cdr3_aa: CASSFRQQETQYF

j_call: TRBJ2-1
v_call: TRBV7-2
cdr3_aa: CASTPVPTSGRSWQFF

j_call: TRBJ1-4
v_call: TRBV7-2
cdr3_aa: CASSPARITNEKLFF

j_call: TRBJ2-3
v_call: TRBV27
cdr3_aa: CASSPSTDTQYF

j_call: TRBJ2-1
v_call: TRBV4-1
cdr3_aa: CASSQATFGNDEQFF

j_call: TRBJ1-3
v_call: TRBV7-2
cdr3_aa: CASSLTTYGNTIYF

j_call: TRBJ2-2
v_call: TRBV6-6
cdr3_aa: CASGSGRASGELFF

j_call: TRBJ2-2
v_call: TRBV9
cdr3_aa: CASSVSRGRRPNTGELFF

j_call: TRBJ2-7
v_call: TRBV9
cdr3_aa: CASSVAGTSSYEQYF

j_call: TRBJ1-1
v_call: TRBV2
cdr3_aa: CASSRQGRTEAFF

j_call: TRBJ2-7
v_call: TRBV28
cdr3_aa: CASRGTSGSYEQYF

j_call: TRBJ2-7
v_call: TRBV25-1
cdr3_aa: CASSDPQGNEQYF

j_call: TRBJ2-5
v_call: TRBV19
cdr3_aa: CASRTAGGIQYF

j_call: TRBJ1-2
v_call: TRBV5-6
cdr3_aa: CASSFEAGGGYTF

j_call: TRBJ2-7
v_call: TRBV7-9
cdr3_aa: CASSLLRDKAYEQYF

j_call: TRBJ2-7
v_call: TRBV2
cdr3_aa: CASRGQSYEQYF

j_call: TRBJ2-3
v_call: TRBV2
cdr3_aa: CASTLSTDTQYF

j_call: TRBJ2-3
v_call: TRBV7-3
cdr3_aa: CASSISGLRADTQYF

j_call: TRBJ2-7
v_call: TRBV28
cdr3_aa: CASSLSRLAGPLEQYF

j_call: TRBJ2-1
v_call: TRBV5-6
cdr3_aa: CASSSGLAGDFRNEQFF

j_call: TRBJ2-7
v_call: TRBV7-9
cdr3_aa: CASSLARKLSVHEQYF

j_call: TRBJ1-2
v_call: TRBV7-8
cdr3_aa: CASSLLGGLQRQGSSYGYTF

j_call: TRBJ1-1
v_call: TRBV5-1
cdr3_aa: CASSSNGEAFF

j_call: TRBJ1-1
v_call: TRBV5-1
cdr3_aa: CASSPHGTGTGTEAFF

j_call: TRBJ1-2
v_call: TRBV6-6
cdr3_aa: CASSSYETGGNGYTF